One sample yielded the 27 T cell receptor beta chains listed below, sequenced in a study of human T cells and chemical hapten exposure (dated by TCRdb to the early 2020s). The library was produced with RACE. Sequenced on a NextSeq 500. TCRdb reanalyzed the raw reads on its own, using fastp at Q25 for trimming and MiXCR for clone calling, and kept in-frame beta chains. Entries are consolidated by CDR3 protein sequence, retaining the most common genes and DNA. A total of approximately 52,000 distinct CDR3 sequences appear in this sample, 9.5% to 12% of them only once. 1.8% of the sample comes from the top ten. Interpreted using the paper, the time point label stands for: patch test 1, 2 weeks after DPC sensitization. What this sample's treatment or condition label stands for: therapeutic diphenylcyclopropenone sensitization with weekly scalp DPC. Total RNA was isolated from unfractionated whole blood collected in Tempus Blood RNA tubes.

The sequencing here drew on whole blood, taken in connection with sensitization to the hapten diphenylcyclopropenone (DPC). Receptors originate from a middle-aged woman with alopecia areata. Some clones in this sample may be carry-over from other donors' samples.

This clonotype was observed a few times. V usage is TRBV20-1 and J usage is TRBJ1-6; D unclear. Germline V gene lookup returns CDR1 DFQATT and CDR2 SNEGSKA (reference sequence). V was pared by 3 bases and J by 0 bases, with 9 bases between. The CDR3 is 15 amino acids. DNA of the CDR3: TGCAGTGCTAGGAGGCAGAGCTCCTATAATTCACCCCTCCACTTT. It is translated as CSARRQSSYNSPLHF.

This clonotype was detected many times. The chain carries TRBV6-2 or TRBV6-3 and TRBJ1-5; 8 bases are shared with TRBD1. Germline V lookup: CDR1 MNHEY, CDR2 SVGEGT. The CDR3 spans 15 residues. Trimming at V came to 5 bases and at J to 1 base, leaving 4 bases not matched to a gene. CDR3 DNA sequence: TGTGCCAGCAGTCGACGGACAGGGAGCAATCAGCCCCAGCATTTT. It codes for CASSRRTGSNQPQHF.

This chain uses TRBV28 with TRBJ2-4; the D gene is possibly TRBD2 (6 bases). The CDR3 has 13 residues. The germline V gene has CDR1 MDHEN and CDR2 SYDVKM. The V and J ends lost 7 bases and 7 bases respectively, with 14 bases between them. The CDR3 DNA reads as TGTGCCAGCACGGGACTGCGCGGGAACATTCAGTACTTC. Protein sequence: CASTGLRGNIQYF.

The chain carries TRBV3-1 and TRBJ1-2; no clear D. V lost 1 base, J lost 7 bases, and 7 bases lay in between. The CDR3 totals 12 residues. The V gene's germline CDR1 is LGHDT and CDR2 YNNKEL (reference sequence). The CDR3 DNA is TGTGCCAGCAGCCAAGGGAGAGGTGGCTACACCTTC. Its translation: CASSQGRGGYTF.

The chain combines TRBV18 with TRBJ2-7, with D possibly called TRBD1 or TRBD2 (5 bases each). Per the germline V gene, CDR1 is KGHSH and CDR2 is LQKENI. CDR3 length: 14 residues. Trimming removed 5 bases at V and 7 bases at J, with 18 bases between. CDR3 in DNA: TGTGCCAGCTCAGTACGGGACGCGCAAACGGAGCAGTACTTC. Translated: CASSVRDAQTEQYF.

The CDR3 spells CASSEAVGRLTDTQYF. CDR3 nucleotide sequence: TGTGCCAGCAGTGAAGCGGTAGGACGGCTCACAGATACGCAGTATTTT. The J gene is TRBJ2-3, the V gene TRBV6-1; no definite D call. The V gene's germline CDR1 is MNHNS and CDR2 SASEGT. CDR3 length: 16 amino acids. V lost 0 bases and J lost 2, with 12 bases in between.

The chain joins TRBV28 to TRBJ2-1; tentatively, D is TRBD2 (6 bases). The CDR3 is 12 amino acids. Trimming took off 3 bases at V and 10 bases at J, with 10 bases between the two ends. Germline V gives CDR1 MDHEN, CDR2 SYDVKM. The CDR3 DNA reads as TGTGCCAGCAGTTTTCCCCTAGCGGAGCAGTTCTTC. Amino acid sequence: CASSFPLAEQFF.

This clonotype was observed a handful of times. This chain uses TRBV7-2 with TRBJ2-1; TRBD2 agrees at 7 bases. Unmatched junction bases numbered 7, after V lost 2 bases and J lost 6 bases. The CDR3 covers 15 residues. Looked up from germline, CDR1 is SGHTA and CDR2 is FQGNSA. In DNA form, the CDR3 reads TGTGCCAGCAGCTTAATTGGGGGGGGAGTCAATGAGCAGTTCTTC. Translated: CASSLIGGGVNEQFF.

This clonotype was recorded at least ten times. The chain is built from TRBV6-1 and TRBJ2-7, with a weak D call TRBD2 (5 bases). CDR1 and CDR2 from the germline V gene are MNHNS and SASEGT. Trimming shortened V by 2 bases and J by 5 bases, and 10 bases separated the two germline ends. The CDR3 covers 13 residues. The CDR3 bases are TGTGCCAGCAGTGAATGGCGGGCCAACGAGCAGTACTTC. Its protein product is CASSEWRANEQYF.

This clonotype was seen ten or more times. The J gene is TRBJ1-2, the V gene TRBV7-9, with TRBD1 matching 7 bases. J gave up 13 bases and V 4 bases, and 12 bases lay outside the gene matches. Germline CDR1 and CDR2: SEHNR and FQNEAQ (reference sequence). The CDR3 has 13 amino acids. The CDR3 nucleotides read TGTGCCAGCAGCTCTTCGATGACAGGGCAGTGCACCTTC. It is translated as CASSSSMTGQCTF.

This clonotype was seen a few times. V and J are TRBV12-3 or TRBV12-4 and TRBJ2-1; maybe TRBD2 (5 bases). This CDR3 has 14 amino acids. The V end was cut by 6 bases, the J end by 7 bases, with 16 bases between. The DNA of the CDR3 is TGTGCCAGCAGGGAGACCGCCCGGGGAAATGAGCAGTTCTTC. Translating gives CASRETARGNEQFF.

This clonotype appeared many times. V gene TRBV12-3 or TRBV12-4 combines with J gene TRBJ1-1, with TRBD1 matching 11 bases. V shed 5 bases, J shed 4 bases, and the junction held 6 bases outside the gene matches. There are 15 residues in the CDR3. This chain's CDR3 is CASSPGDRGGTEAFF. CDR3 nucleotide sequence: TGTGCCAGCAGTCCCGGGGACAGGGGGGGCACTGAAGCTTTCTTT.

The rearrangement uses TRBV12-3 or TRBV12-4 and TRBJ2-3; D is undetermined. V lost 3 bases to trimming and J lost 2 bases, with 6 bases between them. This CDR3 has 13 amino acids. CDR3 amino acids: CASSFVHTDTQYF. CDR3 sequence (DNA): TGTGCCAGCAGTTTTGTCCACACAGATACGCAGTATTTT.

The chain is built from TRBV11-1 and TRBJ2-2; TRBD2 might be the D (5 bases). This CDR3 has 14 amino acids. Between the trimmed V and J ends, which lost 4 bases and 4 bases, there was a span of 10 bases. Germline loops: CDR1 SGHAT, CDR2 FQDESV (reference sequence). CDR3 nucleotides: TGTGCCAGCAGCTCACTAGGGTCCACCGGGGAGCTGTTTTTT. Protein product: CASSSLGSTGELFF.

Details on this clonotype: At one end the junction does not follow the germline gene, possibly because of a read error. The chain employs TRBV4-2 and TRBJ1-1, with D perhaps matching TRBD1 (6 bases). Germline lookup yields CDR1 LGHNA and CDR2 YNFKEQ. The CDR3 totals 14 residues. The CDR3: CASSQDVGARDCLF. The CDR3 bases are TGTGCCAGCAGCCAAGATGTGGGGGCGCGGGATTGTCTATTT.

This chain uses TRBV18 with TRBJ1-2; a weak D match, TRBD1 (5 bases). CDR1 and CDR2 from the germline V gene are KGHSH and LQKENI. The V and J ends lost 6 bases and 4 bases respectively, with 12 bases between them. There are 13 residues in the CDR3. CDR3 sequence reads: CASSTDQAYGYTF. CDR3 nucleotides: TGTGCCAGCTCGACAGATCAGGCCTATGGCTACACCTTC.

This clonotype has at least ten counts. This sequence joins TRBV5-6 and TRBJ1-2; D not certain. From germline, CDR1 is SGHDT and CDR2 YYEEEE. This CDR3 is built from 15 residues. V gave up 0 bases and J gave up 3 bases, with 12 bases separating them. This CDR3 reads CASSLAGLSYYGYTF. The DNA of the CDR3 is TGTGCCAGCAGCTTGGCGGGGTTGTCATACTATGGCTACACCTTC.

This clonotype showed up just a few times. The gene calls are TRBV5-1 and TRBJ2-3; 7 bases are shared with TRBD1. V lost 3 bases to trimming and J lost 5 bases; unmatched junction nucleotides: 12. This CDR3 comprises 16 residues. The germline CDR1 and CDR2 sequences are SGHRS and YFSETQ. Here the CDR3 DNA reads TGCGCCAGCAGCTCCAACCCTACAGGGGTGGAAGATACGCAGTATTTT. Translated, it gives CASSSNPTGVEDTQYF.

This clonotype has more than one count but fewer than ten. The chain links TRBV20-1 to TRBJ2-5, with 9 nucleotides matching TRBD2. From germline, CDR1 is DFQATT and CDR2 SNEGSKA (reference sequence). The CDR3 totals 15 residues. The ends lost 0 bases at V and 6 bases at J; junction bases unmatched: 8. This CDR3 is CSARDLRREGQTQYF. The CDR3 DNA reads TGCAGTGCTAGAGATCTCCGGCGGGAGGGACAGACCCAGTACTTC.

The sample holds many counts of this clonotype. This rearrangement joins TRBV6-5 to TRBJ1-1; no firm D call. CDR1 MNHEY and CDR2 SVGAGI come from the germline V gene. The length of the CDR3 is 16 residues. The germline V and J ends were trimmed by 2 bases and 5 bases, with 18 bases remaining between them. This chain's CDR3 is CASSYGLQVPGTEAFF. The CDR3 nucleotides are TGTGCCAGCAGTTACGGCCTCCAGGTCCCGGGAACTGAAGCTTTCTTT.

J is TRBJ2-6 and V is TRBV28; perhaps TRBD2 as D (5 bases). V lost 6 bases and J lost 2, with 5 bases in between. The CDR3 contains 13 residues. The germline CDR1 and CDR2 sequences are MDHEN and SYDVKM. This CDR3 is CASREAGANVLTF. The DNA for the CDR3 is TGTGCCAGCAGGGAGGCTGGGGCCAACGTCCTGACTTTC.

In its sample, this clonotype was seen many times. The chain links TRBV20-1 to TRBJ1-4; D is perhaps TRBD1 (5 bases). CDR1 is DFQATT and CDR2 is SNEGSKA in the germline V gene (reference sequence). CDR3 length: 19 amino acids. Trimming took 0 bases from V and 0 from J, leaving 20 bases between them. The DNA for the CDR3 is TGCAGTGCTAGAGATCGGAAGCAGGGATGGGAGTCAACTAATGAAAAACTGTTTTTT. Translation: CSARDRKQGWESTNEKLFF.

This chain joins TRBV4-1 and TRBJ2-7, with TRBD1 matching 10 bases. The V segment lost 0 bases and the J segment 3 bases; nucleotides outside the gene matches: 8. The CDR3 totals 17 residues. In germline, CDR1 is MGHRA, CDR2 YSYEKL. The CDR3 sequence: CASSQEHEGTGDYEQYF. Written as DNA, the CDR3 is TGCGCCAGCAGCCAAGAACACGAGGGGACAGGGGACTACGAGCAGTACTTC.

This clonotype turned up a few times. The chain carries TRBV29-1 and TRBJ2-7, with 7 bases identical to TRBD1. Germline lookup yields CDR1 SQVTM and CDR2 ANQGSEA. J was trimmed by 1 base and V by 6 bases; bases with no gene match: 9. This CDR3 contains 14 residues. The CDR3 sequence: CSVVDRVISYEQYF. For the CDR3, the DNA is TGCAGCGTCGTTGACAGGGTGATTTCCTACGAGCAGTACTTC.

The chain links TRBV7-7 to TRBJ2-5; a possible D gene is TRBD2 (6 bases). The CDR3 consists of 13 residues. Germline V gene lookup returns CDR1 SSHAT and CDR2 FNYEAQ (reference sequence). V dropped 4 bases and J dropped 2 bases, with 8 bases sitting between them. Here the CDR3 reads CASSWDSQETQYF. The CDR3 coding sequence is TGTGCCAGCAGCTGGGACTCGCAAGAGACCCAGTACTTC.

The rearrangement joins TRBV7-9 to TRBJ1-1; TRBD1 is a possible D gene (6 bases). Germline CDR1 and CDR2: SEHNR and FQNEAQ (reference sequence). Trimming pared 5 bases from V and 8 bases from J, leaving 15 bases between. CDR3 length: 13 residues. CDR3 in amino acids: CASSLLTGLEAFF. In nucleotides, the CDR3 is TGTGCCAGCAGCCTCCTGACAGGCCTCGAAGCTTTCTTT. The full variable domain, completed using reference TRBV7-9 and TRBJ1-1, is DTGVSQNPRHKITKRGQNVTFRCDPISEHNRLYWYRQTLGQGPEFLTYFQNEAQLEKSRLLSDRFSAERPKGSFSTLEIQRTEQGDSAMYLCASSLLTGLEAFFGQGTRLTVV.

The J gene is TRBJ1-5, the V gene TRBV27; D gene ambiguous. Between the trimmed V and J ends, which lost 1 base and 1 base, there was a span of 8 bases. Germline V lookup: CDR1 MNHEY, CDR2 SMNVEV (reference sequence). This CDR3 has 15 residues. The CDR3 bases are TGTGCCAGCAGTTTATATAGGCAGAGCAATCAGCCCCAGCATTTT. The encoded protein is CASSLYRQSNQPQHF.